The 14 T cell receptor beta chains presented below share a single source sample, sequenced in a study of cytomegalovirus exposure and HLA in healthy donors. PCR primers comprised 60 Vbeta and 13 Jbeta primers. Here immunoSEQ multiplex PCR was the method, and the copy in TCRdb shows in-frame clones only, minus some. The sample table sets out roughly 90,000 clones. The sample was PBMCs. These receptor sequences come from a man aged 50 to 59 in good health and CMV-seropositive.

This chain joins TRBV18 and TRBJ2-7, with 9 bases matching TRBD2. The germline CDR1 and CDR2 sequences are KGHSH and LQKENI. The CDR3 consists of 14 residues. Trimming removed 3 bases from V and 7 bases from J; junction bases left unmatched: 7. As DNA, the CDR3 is TGTGCCAGCTCACCGGCGCGGGAGGGCCGAGAGCAGTACGTC. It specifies CASSPAREGREQYV.

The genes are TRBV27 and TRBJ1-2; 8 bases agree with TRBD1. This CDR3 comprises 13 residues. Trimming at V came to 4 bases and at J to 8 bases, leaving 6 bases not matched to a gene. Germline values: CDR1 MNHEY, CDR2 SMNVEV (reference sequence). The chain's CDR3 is CASSWGRGRGYTF. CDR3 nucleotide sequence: TGTGCCAGCAGTTGGGGCAGGGGGCGCGGCTACACCTTC.

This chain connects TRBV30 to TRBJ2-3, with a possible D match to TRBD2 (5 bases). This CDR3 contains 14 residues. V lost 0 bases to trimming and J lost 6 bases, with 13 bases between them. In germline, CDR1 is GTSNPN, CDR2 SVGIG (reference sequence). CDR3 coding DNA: TGTGCCTGGAGTGTTGGTCTAAGGGAGGATACGCAGTATTTT. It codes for CAWSVGLREDTQYF. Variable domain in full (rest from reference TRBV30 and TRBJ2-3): SQTIHQWPATLVQPVGSPLSLECTVEGTSNPNLYWYRQAAGRGLQLLFYSVGIGQISSEVPQNLSASRPQDRQFILSSKKLLLSDSGFYLCAWSVGLREDTQYFGPGTRLTVL.

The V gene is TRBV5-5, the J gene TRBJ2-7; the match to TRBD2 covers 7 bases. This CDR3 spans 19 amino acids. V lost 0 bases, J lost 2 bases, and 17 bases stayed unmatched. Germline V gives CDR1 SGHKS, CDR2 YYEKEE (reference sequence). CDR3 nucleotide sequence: TGTGCCAGCAGCTTGGGCCTGAGCTCTAGCGGAGACTTAGCCTACGAGCAGTACTTC. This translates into CASSLGLSSSGDLAYEQYF. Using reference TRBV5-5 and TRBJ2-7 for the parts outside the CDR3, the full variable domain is DAGVTQSPTHLIKTRGQQVTLRCSPISGHKSVSWYQQVLGQGPQFIFQYYEKEERGRGNFPDRFSARQFPNYSSELNVNALLLGDSALYLCASSLGLSSSGDLAYEQYFGPGTRLTVT.

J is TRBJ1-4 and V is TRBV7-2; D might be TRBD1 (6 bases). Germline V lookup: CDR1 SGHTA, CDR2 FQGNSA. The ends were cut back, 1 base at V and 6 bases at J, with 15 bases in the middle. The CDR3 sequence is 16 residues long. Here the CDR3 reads CASSLGGTGYYEKLFF. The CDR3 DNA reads TGTGCCAGCAGCTTAGGGGGAACAGGGTATTATGAAAAACTGTTTTTT.

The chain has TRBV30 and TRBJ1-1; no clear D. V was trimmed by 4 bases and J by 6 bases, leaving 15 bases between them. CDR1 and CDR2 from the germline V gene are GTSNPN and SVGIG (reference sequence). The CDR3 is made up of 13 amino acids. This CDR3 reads CAWNLWATAEAFF. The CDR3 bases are TGTGCCTGGAACCTGTGGGCTACCGCTGAAGCTTTCTTT.

The CDR3, as DNA: TGCAGCGTGGGAGGGACTAGCGGGAGCTACGAGCAGTACTTC. Protein: CSVGGTSGSYEQYF. The V and J genes are TRBV29-1 and TRBJ2-7, with 14 bases lining up with TRBD2. Germline CDR1 is SQVTM and CDR2 is ANQGSEA. This CDR3 is built from 14 residues. V lost 6 bases, J lost 3 bases, and 4 bases stayed unmatched.

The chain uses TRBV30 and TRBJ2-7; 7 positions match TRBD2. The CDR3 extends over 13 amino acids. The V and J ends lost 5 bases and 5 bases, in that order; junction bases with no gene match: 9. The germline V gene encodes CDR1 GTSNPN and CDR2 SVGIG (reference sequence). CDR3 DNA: TGTGCCTGGGGGGGGGAGCGTACCCACGAGCAGTACGTC. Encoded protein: CAWGGERTHEQYV.

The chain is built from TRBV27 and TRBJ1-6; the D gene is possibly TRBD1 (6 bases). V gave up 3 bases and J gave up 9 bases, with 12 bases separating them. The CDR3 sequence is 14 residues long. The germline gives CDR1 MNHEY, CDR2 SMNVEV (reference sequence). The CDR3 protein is CASSFQGRVSPLHF. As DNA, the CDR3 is TGTGCCAGCAGTTTTCAGGGGCGGGTTTCACCCCTCCACTTT.

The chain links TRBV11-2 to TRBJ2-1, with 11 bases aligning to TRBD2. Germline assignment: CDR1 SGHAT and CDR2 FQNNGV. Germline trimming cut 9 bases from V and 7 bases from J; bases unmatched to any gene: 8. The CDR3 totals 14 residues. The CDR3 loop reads CASILAGGGNEQFF. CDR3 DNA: TGTGCCAGTATTCTAGCGGGAGGTGGTAATGAGCAGTTCTTC.

CDR3 region: CASSFRVTSTDTQYF. Here the CDR3 DNA reads TGTGCCAGCAGCTTCAGGGTAACCTCCACAGATACGCAGTATTTT. The V and J genes are TRBV5-4 and TRBJ2-3, with D maybe TRBD1 (5 bases). The V gene lost 2 bases and the J gene lost 2 bases, with 12 bases spanning the gap. This CDR3 is built from 15 residues. Germline V gene lookup returns CDR1 SGHNT and CDR2 YYREEE (reference sequence).

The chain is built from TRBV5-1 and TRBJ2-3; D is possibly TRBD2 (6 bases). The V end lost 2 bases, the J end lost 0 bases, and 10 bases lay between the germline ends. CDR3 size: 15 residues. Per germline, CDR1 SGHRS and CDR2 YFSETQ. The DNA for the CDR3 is TGCGCCAGCAGCTTCGGAGGGACTAGCACAGATACGCAGTATTTT. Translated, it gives CASSFGGTSTDTQYF.

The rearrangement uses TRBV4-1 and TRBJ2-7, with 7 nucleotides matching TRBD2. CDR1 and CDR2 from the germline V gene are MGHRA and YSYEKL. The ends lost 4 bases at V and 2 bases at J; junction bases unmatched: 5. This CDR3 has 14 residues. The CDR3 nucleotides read TGCGCCAGCAGCCGGGGGGGACTCACCTACGAGCAGTACGTC. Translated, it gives CASSRGGLTYEQYV.

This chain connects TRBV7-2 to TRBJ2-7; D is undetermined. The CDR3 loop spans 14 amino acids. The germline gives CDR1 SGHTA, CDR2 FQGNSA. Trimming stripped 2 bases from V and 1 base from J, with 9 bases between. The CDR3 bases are TGTGCCAGCAGCTTATATGGCCGATCCTACGAGCAGTACTTC. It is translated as CASSLYGRSYEQYF.